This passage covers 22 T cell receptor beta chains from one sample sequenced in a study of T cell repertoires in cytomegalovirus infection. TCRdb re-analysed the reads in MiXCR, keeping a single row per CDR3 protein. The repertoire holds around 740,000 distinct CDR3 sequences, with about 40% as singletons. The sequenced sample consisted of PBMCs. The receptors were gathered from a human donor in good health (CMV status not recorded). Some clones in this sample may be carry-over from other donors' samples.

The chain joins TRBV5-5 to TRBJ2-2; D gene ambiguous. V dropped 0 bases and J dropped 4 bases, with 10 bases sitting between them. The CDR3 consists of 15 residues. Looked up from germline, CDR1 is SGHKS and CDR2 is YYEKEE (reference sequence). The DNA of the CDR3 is TGTGCCAGCAGCTTGGCTTCCAAGTTCACCGGGGAGCTGTTTTTT. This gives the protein CASSLASKFTGELFF.

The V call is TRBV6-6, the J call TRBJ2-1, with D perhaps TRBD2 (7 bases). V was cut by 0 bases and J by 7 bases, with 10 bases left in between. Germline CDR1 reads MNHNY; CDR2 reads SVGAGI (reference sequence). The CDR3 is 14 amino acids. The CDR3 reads CASSYSAGANEQFF. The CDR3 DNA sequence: TGTGCCAGCAGTTACTCCGCGGGGGCTAATGAGCAGTTCTTC.

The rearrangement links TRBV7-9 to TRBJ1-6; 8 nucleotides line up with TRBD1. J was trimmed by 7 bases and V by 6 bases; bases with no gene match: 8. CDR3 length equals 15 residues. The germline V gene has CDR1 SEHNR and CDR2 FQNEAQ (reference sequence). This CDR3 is CASSPQGVRNSPLHF. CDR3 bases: TGTGCCAGCAGTCCACAGGGGGTCAGGAATTCACCCCTCCACTTT. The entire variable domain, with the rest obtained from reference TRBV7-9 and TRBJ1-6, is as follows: DTGVSQNPRHKITKRGQNVTFRCDPISEHNRLYWYRQTLGQGPEFLTYFQNEAQLEKSRLLSDRFSAERPKGSFSTLEIQRTEQGDSAMYLCASSPQGVRNSPLHFGNGTRLTVT.

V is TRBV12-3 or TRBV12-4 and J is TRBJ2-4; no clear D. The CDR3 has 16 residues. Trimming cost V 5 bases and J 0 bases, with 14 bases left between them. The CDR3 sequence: CASSVQYPLAKNIQYF. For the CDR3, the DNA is TGTGCCAGCAGTGTTCAGTATCCTTTAGCCAAAAACATTCAGTACTTC.

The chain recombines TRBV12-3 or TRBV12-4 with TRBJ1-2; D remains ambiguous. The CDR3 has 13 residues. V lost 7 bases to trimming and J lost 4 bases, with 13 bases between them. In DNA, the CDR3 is TGTGCCAGCACCAGAGCACTGGGCTATGGCTACACCTTC. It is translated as CASTRALGYGYTF.

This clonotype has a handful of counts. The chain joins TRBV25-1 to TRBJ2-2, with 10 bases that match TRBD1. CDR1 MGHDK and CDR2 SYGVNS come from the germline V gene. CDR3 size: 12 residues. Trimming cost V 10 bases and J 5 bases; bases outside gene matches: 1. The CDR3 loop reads CATDRGTGELFF. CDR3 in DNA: TGTGCCACGGACAGGGGGACCGGGGAGCTGTTTTTT. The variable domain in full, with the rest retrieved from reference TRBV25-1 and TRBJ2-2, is EADIYQTPRYLVIGTGKKITLECSQTMGHDKMYWYQQDPGMELHLIHYSYGVNSTEKGDLSSESTVSRIRTEHFPLTLESARPSHTSQYLCATDRGTGELFFGEGSRLTVL.

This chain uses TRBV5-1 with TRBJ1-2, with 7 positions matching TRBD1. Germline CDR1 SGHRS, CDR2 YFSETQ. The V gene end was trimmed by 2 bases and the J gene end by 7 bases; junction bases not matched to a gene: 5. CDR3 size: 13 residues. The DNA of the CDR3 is TGCGCCAGCAGCTTTCAGGGGGACCGTGGCTACACCTTC. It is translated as CASSFQGDRGYTF.

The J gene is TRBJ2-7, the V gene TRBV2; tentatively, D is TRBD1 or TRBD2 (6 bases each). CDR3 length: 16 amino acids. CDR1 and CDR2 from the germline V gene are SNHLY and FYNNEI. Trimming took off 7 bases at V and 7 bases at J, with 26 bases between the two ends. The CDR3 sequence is CASTGVAQGGEGEQYF. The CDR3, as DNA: TGTGCCAGCACTGGGGTTGCACAGGGAGGCGAAGGGGAGCAGTACTTC.

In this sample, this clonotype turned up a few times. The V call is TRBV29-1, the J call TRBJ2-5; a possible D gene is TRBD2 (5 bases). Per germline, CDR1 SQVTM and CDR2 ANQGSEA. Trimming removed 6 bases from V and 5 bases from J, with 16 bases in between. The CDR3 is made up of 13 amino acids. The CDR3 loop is CSVELVSGETQYF. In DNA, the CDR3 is TGCAGCGTCGAACTAGTGAGTGGGGAGACCCAGTACTTC.

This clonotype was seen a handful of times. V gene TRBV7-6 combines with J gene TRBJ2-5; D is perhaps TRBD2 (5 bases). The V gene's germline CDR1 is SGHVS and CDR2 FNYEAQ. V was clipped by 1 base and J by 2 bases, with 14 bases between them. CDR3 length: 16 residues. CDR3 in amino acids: CASSLEGARGQETQYF. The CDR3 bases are TGTGCCAGCAGCTTAGAGGGAGCGAGAGGTCAAGAGACCCAGTACTTC.

The CDR3 DNA reads as TGCAGTGCTAGAGATTTAGCCGCTACTCAATACAATGAGCAGTTCTTC. Translated, it gives CSARDLAATQYNEQFF. The chain couples TRBV20-1 to TRBJ2-1; the D is unclear. Looked up from germline, CDR1 is DFQATT and CDR2 is SNEGSKA (reference sequence). V lost 0 bases and J 4 bases, leaving 16 bases between the germline ends. The CDR3 is made up of 16 amino acids.

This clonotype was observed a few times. The CDR3, as DNA: TGTGCCAGCAGCTTGTTATGGGGAAATATTCCTGAAAAACTGTTTTTT. Protein sequence: CASSLLWGNIPEKLFF. The rearrangement uses TRBV7-9 and TRBJ1-4; the D is unclear. V was pared by 3 bases and J by 7 bases, with 18 bases between. The CDR3 covers 16 residues. Germline CDR1 and CDR2: SEHNR and FQNEAQ (reference sequence).

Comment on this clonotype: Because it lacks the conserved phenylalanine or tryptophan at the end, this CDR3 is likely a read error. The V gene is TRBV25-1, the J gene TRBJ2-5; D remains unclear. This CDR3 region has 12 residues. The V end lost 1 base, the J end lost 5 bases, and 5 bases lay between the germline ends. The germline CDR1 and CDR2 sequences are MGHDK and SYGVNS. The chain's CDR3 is CASSELGETQYL. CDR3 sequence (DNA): TGTGCCAGCAGTGAATTAGGGGAGACCCAGTACTTA.

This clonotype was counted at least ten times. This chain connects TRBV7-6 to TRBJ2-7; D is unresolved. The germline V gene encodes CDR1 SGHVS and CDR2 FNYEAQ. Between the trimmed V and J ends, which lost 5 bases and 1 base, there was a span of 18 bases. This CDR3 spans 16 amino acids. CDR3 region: CASSTGPNLGSYEQYF. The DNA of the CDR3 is TGTGCCAGCAGCACCGGGCCAAATCTGGGGTCCTACGAGCAGTACTTC.

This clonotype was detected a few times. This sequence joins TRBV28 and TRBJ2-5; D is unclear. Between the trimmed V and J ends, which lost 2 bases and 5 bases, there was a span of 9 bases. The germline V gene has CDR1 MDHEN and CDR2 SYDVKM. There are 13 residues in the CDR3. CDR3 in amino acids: CASSLHFMETQYF. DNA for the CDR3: TGTGCCAGCAGTTTACACTTCATGGAGACCCAGTACTTC.

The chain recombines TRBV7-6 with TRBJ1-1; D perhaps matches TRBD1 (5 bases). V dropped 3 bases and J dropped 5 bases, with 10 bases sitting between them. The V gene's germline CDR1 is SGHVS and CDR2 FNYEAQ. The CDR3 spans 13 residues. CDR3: CASSFSGQTEAFF. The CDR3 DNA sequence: TGTGCCAGCAGCTTCTCAGGGCAGACTGAAGCTTTCTTT. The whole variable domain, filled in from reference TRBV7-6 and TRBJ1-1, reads GAGVSQSPRYKVTKRGQDVALRCDPISGHVSLYWYRQALGQGPEFLTYFNYEAQQDKSGLPNDRFSAERPEGSISTLTIQRTEQRDSAMYRCASSFSGQTEAFFGQGTRLTVV.

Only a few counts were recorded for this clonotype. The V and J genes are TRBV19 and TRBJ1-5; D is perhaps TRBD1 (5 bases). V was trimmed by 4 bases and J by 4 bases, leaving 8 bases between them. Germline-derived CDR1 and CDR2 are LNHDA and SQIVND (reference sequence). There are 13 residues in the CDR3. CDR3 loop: CASSTWGNQPQHF. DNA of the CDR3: TGTGCCAGTAGTACATGGGGGAATCAGCCCCAGCATTTT.

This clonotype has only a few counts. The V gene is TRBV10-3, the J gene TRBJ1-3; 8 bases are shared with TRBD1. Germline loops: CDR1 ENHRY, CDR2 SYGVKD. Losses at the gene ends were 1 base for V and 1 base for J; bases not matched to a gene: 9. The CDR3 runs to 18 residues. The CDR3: CAISEFLGQGVSGNTIYF. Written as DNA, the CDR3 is TGTGCCATCAGTGAGTTCCTTGGACAGGGAGTTTCTGGAAACACCATATATTTT.

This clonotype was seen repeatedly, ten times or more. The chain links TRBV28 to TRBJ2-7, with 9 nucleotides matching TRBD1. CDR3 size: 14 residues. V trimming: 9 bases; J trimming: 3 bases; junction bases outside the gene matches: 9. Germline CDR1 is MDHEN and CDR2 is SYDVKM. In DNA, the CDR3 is TGTGCCAGTACCGCTGGGACAGGGTTCTACGAGCAGTACTTC. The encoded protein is CASTAGTGFYEQYF.

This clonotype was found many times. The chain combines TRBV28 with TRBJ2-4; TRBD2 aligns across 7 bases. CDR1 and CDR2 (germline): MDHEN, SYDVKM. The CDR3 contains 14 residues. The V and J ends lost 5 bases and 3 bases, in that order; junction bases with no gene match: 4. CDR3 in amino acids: CASSPQRGKNIQYF. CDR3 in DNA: TGTGCCAGCAGTCCCCAGCGGGGCAAAAACATTCAGTACTTC.

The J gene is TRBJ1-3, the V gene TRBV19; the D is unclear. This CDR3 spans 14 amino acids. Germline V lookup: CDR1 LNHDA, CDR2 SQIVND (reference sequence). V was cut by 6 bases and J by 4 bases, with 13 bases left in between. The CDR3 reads CASSPWNAGNTIYF. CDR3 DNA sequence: TGTGCCAGTAGCCCTTGGAACGCCGGAAACACCATATATTTT.

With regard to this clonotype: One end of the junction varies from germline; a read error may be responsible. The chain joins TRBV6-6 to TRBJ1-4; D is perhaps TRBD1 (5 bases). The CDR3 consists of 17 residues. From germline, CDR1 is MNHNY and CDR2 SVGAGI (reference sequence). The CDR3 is CASSYSGSGAWNEQLFF. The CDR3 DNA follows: TGTGCCAGCAGTTACTCTGGCAGTGGGGCTTGGAATGAACAACTGTTTTTT.